This is a list of T cell receptor beta chains from one sample in a study of blood T cell repertoires in COVID-19. Data came from immunoSEQ multiplex PCR; TCRdb stores just in-frame clones and leaves some out. Counted here are some 130,000 clones, less than 85% occurring once; the ten biggest clones make up 17%. The specimen was peripheral blood. The receptor set was obtained from a woman over 75 with acute or convalescent COVID-19. CDR3s include the opening cysteine and the closing phenylalanine or tryptophan. The order of the fields is D gene, V gene, clone size, J gene, CDR3 DNA, CDR3 protein. A D gene is named only where the DNA matches it firmly. The size field is filled for only some rows; it gives once, few, many or a size class.

-,TRBV2,-,TRBJ1-2,TGTGCCAGCAGTGAACGCCAGGGTCTATATGGCTACACCTTC,CASSERQGLYGYTF
-,TRBV19,once,TRBJ2-4,TGTGCCAGTAGTCACCAGGACATTCTAGTAGCCAAAAACATTCAGTACTTC,CASSHQDILVAKNIQYF
-,TRBV7-9,-,TRBJ1-4,TGTGCCAGCAGCTTAGGCCGGCCTCGAGAGGTGTTTTTT,CASSLGRPREVFF
TRBD2,TRBV10-2,-,TRBJ2-1,TGCGCCAGCAGTGGGCCGGGACTAGCGGGAGGGCCTGAGAATGAGCAGTTCTTC,CASSGPGLAGGPENEQFF
-,TRBV9,few,TRBJ2-7,TGTGCCAGCAGCGTATCGCCAGGGGACGAGCAGTACTTC,CASSVSPGDEQYF
TRBD1,TRBV7-2,-,TRBJ2-7,TGTGCCAGCAGCTTAGTGACTCAGGGGGCTGGAGAGCAGTACTTC,CASSLVTQGAGEQYF
TRBD2,TRBV6-5,-,TRBJ2-7,TGTGCCAGCACCAAGGGACTAGCGGGAGGGGGCGAGCAGTACTTC,CASTKGLAGGGEQYF
TRBD2,TRBV25-1,-,TRBJ2-7,TGTGCCAGCAGTTCGGGACTAGCGGTCTACGAGCAGTACTTC,CASSSGLAVYEQYF
-,TRBV5-1,-,TRBJ2-2,TGCGCCAGCAGTCTTGAGGCCGGAGACGGCACCGGGGAGCTGTTTTTT,CASSLEAGDGTGELFF
TRBD1,TRBV5-1,once,TRBJ1-1,TGCGCCAGCAGCAATCAAAAGAACAGGGGAGGTGAAGCTTTCTTT,CASSNQKNRGGEAFF
-,TRBV14,-,TRBJ1-1,TGTGCCAGCAGCCAAGATATCTCCTACACTGAAGCTTTCTTT,CASSQDISYTEAFF
TRBD2,TRBV5-6,-,TRBJ2-3,TGTGCCAGCAGCCCGGGACTAGCGGGGAGGATGGATACGCAGTATTTT,CASSPGLAGRMDTQYF
-,TRBV19,-,TRBJ2-5,TGTGCCAGTAGTACCGCGGCACAAGAGACCCAGTACTTC,CASSTAAQETQYF
TRBD1,TRBV18,-,TRBJ2-7,TGTGCCAGCTCACCCACCGGACAGGGGAACTACGAGCAGTACTTC,CASSPTGQGNYEQYF
TRBD1,TRBV5-4,-,TRBJ1-1,TGTGCCAGCAGCGCACGACAGGGGAATGGGGACACTGAAGCTTTCTTT,CASSARQGNGDTEAFF
-,TRBV7-2,-,TRBJ1-1,TGTGCCAGCAGCTCCACAGTGAACACTGAAGCTTTCTTT,CASSSTVNTEAFF
-,TRBV5-1,-,TRBJ1-2,TGCGCCAGCAGCTTGGATGTAGGAGCTAACTATGGCTACACCTTC,CASSLDVGANYGYTF
-,TRBV7-2,few,TRBJ1-2,TGTGCCAGCAGCAGCCCCCTGGGGCAGGGTGAAGGCTACACCTTC,CASSSPLGQGEGYTF
-,TRBV7-8,-,TRBJ1-5,TGTGCCAGCAGCTGGGGCCCAAATCAGCCCCAGCATTTT,CASSWGPNQPQHF
-,TRBV4-3,-,TRBJ2-3,TGCGCCAGCAGCCAAGATCGGGCGGCGGGGCAGAGGAGTGCGCAGTATTTT,CASSQDRAAGQRSAQYF
TRBD1,TRBV7-2,-,TRBJ1-6,TGTGCCAGCAACGGGGGGACAGGCTTTGGTTCACCCCTCCACTTT,CASNGGTGFGSPLHF
TRBD2,TRBV7-6,-,TRBJ2-5,TGTGCCAGCAGCTTAGCGCCGGGACTAGCAAGGACAGAGACCCAGTACTTC,CASSLAPGLARTETQYF
-,TRBV4-2,-,TRBJ2-1,TGTGCCAGCAGCCAAGAAGGAAGCGGGCGGAGCTCCTACAATGAGCAGTTCTTC,CASSQEGSGRSSYNEQFF
-,TRBV5-1,-,TRBJ1-1,TGCGCCAGCAGCTTGTTTGGGCAGGGGAACACTGAAGCTTTCTTT,CASSLFGQGNTEAFF
-,TRBV30,-,TRBJ1-5,TGTGCCTGGAGTGGGGTGACAGCCAATCAGCCCCAGCATTTT,CAWSGVTANQPQHF
TRBD1,TRBV3-1/TRBV3-2,-,TRBJ1-5,TGTGCCAGCAGCCTTTACAGGGGGAGAGGTAGCAATCAGCCCCAGCATTTT,CASSLYRGRGSNQPQHF
TRBD2,TRBV2,-,TRBJ2-1,TGTGCCAGCAGCGCCGATAGCGGGAGGATCGCCCGGAAGCAGTTCTTC,CASSADSGRIARKQFF
TRBD1,TRBV27,few,TRBJ1-6,TGTGCCAGCAGTCCAACCGGGACAGGGGGCCTGTCACCCCTCCACTTT,CASSPTGTGGLSPLHF
-,TRBV5-1,-,TRBJ2-1,TGCGCCAGCAGCTTGGTACAGAGATACAATGAGCAGTTCTTC,CASSLVQRYNEQFF
-,TRBV5-1,-,TRBJ1-1,TGCGCCAGCAGCTTGCTACAGACGAACACTGAAGCTTTCTTT,CASSLLQTNTEAFF
-,TRBV7-2,-,TRBJ1-1,TGTGCCAGCAGCTATTCCCAGAACACTGAAGCTTTCTTT,CASSYSQNTEAFF
-,TRBV4-1,-,TRBJ2-7,TGCGCCAGCAGCCAAGAAGGCAGGACAAAACAGTACTTC,CASSQEGRTKQYF
-,TRBV2,-,TRBJ1-1,TGTGCCAGCAAGCTTAATGTGAACACTGAAGCTTTCTTT,CASKLNVNTEAFF
-,TRBV11-2,-,TRBJ1-5,TGTGCCAGCAGCTTAGATGGGGGGGCCTATCAGCCCCAGCATTTT,CASSLDGGAYQPQHF
-,TRBV7-2,-,TRBJ1-4,TGTGCCAGCAGCTTAGATGCCAGCCACACCCAGGAACTGTTTTTT,CASSLDASHTQELFF
TRBD1,TRBV6-5,-,TRBJ1-6,TGTGCCAGCAGTTACCAGGGACAGGTTAATTCACCCCTCCACTTT,CASSYQGQVNSPLHF
-,TRBV7-9,-,TRBJ1-1,TGTGCCAGCAGCTCCACCGGGGGTAAAACTGAAGCTTTCTTT,CASSSTGGKTEAFF
TRBD2,TRBV6-5,-,TRBJ2-1,TGTGCCAGCAGTTTCCCCAGCGGGAGCTACAATGAGCAGTTCTTC,CASSFPSGSYNEQFF
-,TRBV7-9,-,TRBJ2-1,TGTGCCAGCAGCTTATCTGGGAGAGGTAACAATGAGCAGTTCTTC,CASSLSGRGNNEQFF
TRBD2,TRBV3-1/TRBV3-2,-,TRBJ2-3,TGTGCCAGTGGACTAGCGGGGGGAGGAGGCACAGATACGCAGTATTTT,CASGLAGGGGTDTQYF
-,TRBV5-1,-,TRBJ1-1,TGCGCCAGCAGCTTGGGTGGGCTTGAAGCTTTCTTT,CASSLGGLEAFF
-,TRBV29-1,-,TRBJ1-2,TGCAGCGTTGGGGGACTTCAGTTCTATGGCTACACCTTC,CSVGGLQFYGYTF
-,TRBV3-1/TRBV3-2,-,TRBJ1-2,TGTGCCAGCAGCCAAGTGAACACCCATAACTATGGCTACACCTTC,CASSQVNTHNYGYTF
-,TRBV12-5,-,TRBJ2-2,TGTGCTAGTGGTCCACAACAGTACACCGGGGAGCTGTTTTTT,CASGPQQYTGELFF
TRBD1,TRBV19,-,TRBJ1-5,TGTGCCAGTAACCATAGGACAGGGGGCAATCAGCCCCAGCATTTT,CASNHRTGGNQPQHF
-,TRBV20-1,-,TRBJ1-4,TGCAGTGCTAGACTAGGTGAAAAACTGTTTTTT,CSARLGEKLFF
-,TRBV19,-,TRBJ2-3,TGTGCCAGTAGTATAATGGAGGGAGGTACGCAGTATTTT,CASSIMEGGTQYF
-,TRBV10-3,-,TRBJ1-1,TGTGCCATCACTGATCAGGAAAACACTGAAGCTTTCTTT,CAITDQENTEAFF
-,TRBV15,-,TRBJ1-3,TGTGCCACCAGCAGAAGGGACAAAGGTCCTGGAAACACCATATATTTT,CATSRRDKGPGNTIYF
TRBD1,TRBV30,few,TRBJ1-1,TGTGCCTGGAGTGTACAGGGGCTTGTGAACACTGAAGCTTTCTTT,CAWSVQGLVNTEAFF
TRBD1,TRBV7-9,-,TRBJ1-2,TGTGCCAGCAGCCGGGACAGGTCTAACTATGGCTACACCTTC,CASSRDRSNYGYTF
-,TRBV23-1,-,TRBJ2-7,TGCGCCAGCAGTCCCCCGACAGGTGAAAACTACGAGCAGTACTTC,CASSPPTGENYEQYF
-,TRBV7-2,-,TRBJ2-7,TGTGCCAGCAGCTTACGTCTACAGGGTGCCTACGAGCAGTACTTC,CASSLRLQGAYEQYF
-,TRBV3-1/TRBV3-2,-,TRBJ1-5,TGTGCCAGCAGCCAAGGAGAACAGCCCCAGCATTTT,CASSQGEQPQHF